This T cell receptor (beta chain) was observed in a study of blood T cells in healthy people across ages. Sample-barcoded 5' priming and a J-beta primer mix drove a second PCR of roughly 7 to 11 cycles. Each CDR3 protein gets one entry after TCRdb re-called the 5' RACE reads with MiXCR. Here the sample spans 450,000 to 650,000 distinct CDR3 sequences, 24% being singletons. These sequences were also reported in another study, on T cells of mothers and their children. From that paper: Samples came from a few healthy Caucasian mothers and their six children. When the second PCR was run, its M1S primer added sample barcodes and 2-4 random nucleotides. Slightly higher overlap, not significant, was seen in related mother-child pairs than in unrelated pairs.

Input material: blood. This receptor was obtained from a boy between 10 and 17 years old in good health.

The CDR3 protein is CASSSRQDPLPDTQYF. CDR3 coding DNA: TGTGCCAGCAGTTCCCGACAGGATCCCCTACCAGATACGCAGTATTTT. The chain carries TRBV12-3 or TRBV12-4 and TRBJ2-3, with D possibly matching TRBD1 (6 bases). The CDR3 sequence is 16 residues long. Trimming stripped 4 bases from V and 4 bases from J, with 18 bases between.